These 10 T cell receptor beta chains came from one sample sequenced in a study of blood T cells in healthy people across ages. With a J-beta primer mix and a sample-barcoded 5' primer, a second PCR ran roughly 7 to 11 cycles. Using its own MiXCR run on the 5' RACE reads, TCRdb lists one record per CDR3 protein. Here the sample spans roughly 500,000 distinct CDR3 sequences, 25% to 30% being singletons. Material: blood. The receptors were sampled from a woman aged 70-85 years in good health.

This clonotype was observed a few times. V gene TRBV5-1 combines with J gene TRBJ2-3, with 7 bases that match TRBD1. Germline-derived CDR1 and CDR2 are SGHRS and YFSETQ. CDR3 length: 16 amino acids. Losses at the gene ends were 4 bases for V and 6 bases for J; bases not matched to a gene: 14. In nucleotides, the CDR3 is TGCGCCAGCAGCGCCCACAGGGGACCTAGAGCGGATACGCAGTATTTT. This gives the protein CASSAHRGPRADTQYF. The full variable domain, with the rest looked up from reference TRBV5-1 and TRBJ2-3, is KAGVTQTPRYLIKTRGQQVTLSCSPISGHRSVSWYQQTPGQGLQFLFEYFSETQRNKGNFPGRFSGRQFSNSRSEMNVSTLELGDSALYLCASSAHRGPRADTQYFGPGTRLTVL.

This clonotype showed up just a few times. The rearrangement links TRBV3-1 to TRBJ2-5; D unresolved. The CDR3 runs 10 residues. The germline V gene encodes CDR1 LGHDT and CDR2 YNNKEL (reference sequence). V was shortened by 11 bases and J by 5 bases, with 9 bases between the two germline ends. CDR3 amino acids: CAAGLETQYF. Written as DNA, the CDR3 is TGTGCCGCAGGTTTGGAGACCCAGTACTTC.

This clonotype has only a few counts. The chain links TRBV20-1 to TRBJ1-6; no clear D. There are 15 residues in the CDR3. The V and J ends lost 1 base and 9 bases respectively, with 16 bases between them. Per the germline V gene, CDR1 is DFQATT and CDR2 is SNEGSKA (reference sequence). The CDR3 DNA reads as TGCAGTGCTAGAGGCGGTGGTGGCAGAGGTTCACCCCTCCACTTT. This translates into CSARGGGGRGSPLHF.

The chain links TRBV20-1 to TRBJ2-2, with 8 bases matching TRBD2. CDR3 size: 15 residues. V gave up 2 bases and J gave up 6 bases; unmatched junction bases: 8. Germline V gene data show CDR1 as DFQATT and CDR2 as SNEGSKA (reference sequence). The CDR3 region is CSARPQAGVPGELFF. The CDR3 DNA sequence: TGCAGTGCTAGACCCCAAGCGGGGGTCCCCGGGGAGCTGTTTTTT.

The sample holds a few counts of this clonotype. V usage is TRBV6-5 and J usage is TRBJ2-1, with D tentatively TRBD1 or TRBD2 (6 bases each). The DNA end favors TRBJ2-5, so the J call may be wrong. CDR3 length: 15 residues. Per germline, CDR1 MNHEY and CDR2 SVGAGI. The CDR3 nucleotides are TGTGCCAGCAGTTACTTGGCGGAGGGGGGTGGGACCCAGTACTTC. Encoded protein: CASSYLAEGGGTQYF.

This clonotype was observed a handful of times. The junction differs from germline at one of its ends, possibly a read error. V and J are TRBV6-6 and TRBJ1-6, with 8 positions matching TRBD1. In germline, CDR1 is MNHNY, CDR2 SVGAGI (reference sequence). The CDR3 has 15 amino acids. CDR3 in amino acids: CVSFGDRFGNSPLHF. DNA of the CDR3: TGTGTCAGCTTCGGGGACAGGTTTGGGAATTCACCCCTCCACTTT.

This CDR3 is CASSLAPSGSTEAFF. The DNA for the CDR3 is TGCGCCAGCAGCTTGGCCCCCTCGGGGAGCACTGAAGCTTTCTTT. The rearrangement links TRBV5-1 to TRBJ1-1; unclear D gene. The germline CDR1 and CDR2 sequences are SGHRS and YFSETQ. The CDR3 spans 15 residues. Trimming shortened V by 0 bases and J by 4 bases, and 13 bases separated the two germline ends.

The sample holds many counts of this clonotype. The gene calls are TRBV12-3 or TRBV12-4 and TRBJ1-4; maybe TRBD1 (5 bases). CDR3 size: 13 residues. Trimming shortened V by 3 bases and J by 8 bases, and 10 bases separated the two germline ends. The CDR3 region has the DNA TGTGCCAGCAGTTTGTCAGGGCGGGAAAAACTGTTTTTT. Residues: CASSLSGREKLFF.

The chain combines TRBV20-1 with TRBJ2-1; D may be TRBD2 (7 bases). This CDR3 has 15 residues. Germline CDR1 and CDR2: DFQATT and SNEGSKA (reference sequence). V was cut by 0 bases and J by 7 bases, with 16 bases left in between. The CDR3 nucleotides read TGCAGTGCTAGAGATCCGGGGGGCGATAGGAATGAGCAGTTCTTC. This translates into CSARDPGGDRNEQFF.

In this sample, this clonotype turned up a few times. The chain joins TRBV9 to TRBJ2-3; D ambiguous. Trimming removed 1 base at V and 1 base at J, with 7 bases between. The CDR3 is 14 residues long. From germline, CDR1 is SGDLS and CDR2 YYNGEE. DNA for the CDR3: TGTGCCAGCAGCGTAAGGCCAGGCACAGATACGCAGTATTTT. Protein product: CASSVRPGTDTQYF.